This T cell receptor beta chain was obtained from a study of blood T cell repertoires in COVID-19. Sequencing used immunoSEQ multiplex PCR; TCRdb keeps in-frame clones, though not all of them. The sample consists of a few hundred thousand clones, about 90% of them appearing once. CDR3 size: 12 residues. With V trimmed by 6 bases and J by 4 bases, 0 bases remained unmatched. The sequence was collected from a man aged 30 to 39 who had recovered from COVID-19. Sequences were obtained from PBMCs or T cells enriched from blood (not recorded which). This chain joins TRBV12-3 or TRBV12-4 and TRBJ1-2; 9 bases are shared with TRBD1. CDR3 protein: CASRGQGYGYTF. Here the CDR3 DNA reads TGTGCCAGCAGGGGACAGGGCTATGGCTACACCTTC.